These 13 T cell receptor beta chains were all obtained from the same sample, sequenced in a study of tissue T cells after allogeneic stem cell transplantation. Assay: immunoSEQ multiplex PCR; the TCRdb copy retains only in-frame clones and omits some. The sample consists of 6,300 or so clones, about 74% of them appearing once. Source: tissue from the rectum, taken at autopsy. Every receptor here comes from a woman aged 18 to 55 with breast cancer.

The chain links TRBV30 to TRBJ2-3; D unclear. Germline CDR1 is GTSNPN and CDR2 is SVGIG (reference sequence). This CDR3 region has 13 residues. Trimming pared 7 bases from V and 14 bases from J, leaving 25 bases between. CDR3 DNA: TGTGCCTTTATGAGTGTACTTCCTCCCGCACGGTATTTT. This sequence encodes CAFMSVLPPARYF. The whole variable domain, filled in from reference TRBV30 and TRBJ2-3, reads SQTIHQWPATLVQPVGSPLSLECTVEGTSNPNLYWYRQAAGRGLQLLFYSVGIGQISSEVPQNLSASRPQDRQFILSSKKLLLSDSGFYLCAFMSVLPPARYFGPGTRLTVL.

J is TRBJ1-1 and V is TRBV18; D perhaps matches TRBD1 (6 bases). The germline gives CDR1 KGHSH, CDR2 LQKENI. The CDR3 has 13 residues. The V and J ends lost 3 bases and 4 bases respectively, with 9 bases between them. CDR3 sequence (DNA): TGTGCCAGCTCACCGGGACACGGCACTGAAGCTTTCTTT. This codes for CASSPGHGTEAFF.

By share, this clone ranks as medium-sized. The V call is TRBV30, the J call TRBJ1-6; TRBD1 matches 9 bases. CDR1 GTSNPN and CDR2 SVGIG come from the germline V gene (reference sequence). This CDR3 is 18 amino acids long. J was trimmed by 4 bases and V by 3 bases; bases with no gene match: 13. The CDR3 DNA reads as TGTGCCTGGAGGTACAAAAAACGAGGACAGGGGTATAATTCACCCCTCCACTTT. Translated: CAWRYKKRGQGYNSPLHF.

V usage is TRBV9 and J usage is TRBJ2-7, with 8 positions matching TRBD2. Per the germline V gene, CDR1 is SGDLS and CDR2 is YYNGEE. The V segment lost 3 bases and the J segment 6 bases; nucleotides outside the gene matches: 11. The CDR3 contains 15 residues. In DNA, the CDR3 is TGTGCCAGCAGCGAAGGGACTAGTTCGAGTTCCGAGCAGTACTTC. Translation: CASSEGTSSSSEQYF.

This clone came up a few times. The chain is built from TRBV4-2 and TRBJ2-7; 9 positions match TRBD2. CDR3 length: 16 amino acids. Germline CDR1 LGHNA, CDR2 YNFKEQ. V shed 8 bases and J 0 bases; nucleotides not matched to a gene: 11. The CDR3 loop is CASPWASGTSSYEQYF. The CDR3 nucleotides are TGTGCCAGCCCCTGGGCTAGCGGGACTAGCTCCTACGAGCAGTACTTC.

The chain employs TRBV4-3 and TRBJ1-4; 8 nucleotides match TRBD1. The CDR3 spans 17 residues. The junction had 7 bases not matched to a gene; V was cut back by 2 bases and J by 2 bases. Germline-derived CDR1 and CDR2 are LGHNA and YSLEER. CDR3 protein: CASSQQGAVGTNEKLFF. The DNA of the CDR3 is TGCGCCAGCAGCCAACAGGGGGCTGTAGGGACTAATGAAAAACTGTTTTTT.

The CDR3 is CASSSGLQVGSGNTIYF. DNA of the CDR3: TGCGCCAGCAGCTCTGGTTTACAGGTCGGCTCTGGAAACACCATATATTTT. The chain employs TRBV5-1 and TRBJ1-3; D might be TRBD1 (5 bases). CDR3 length: 17 amino acids. V dropped 3 bases and J dropped 0 bases, with 16 bases sitting between them. Germline V gene data show CDR1 as SGHRS and CDR2 as YFSETQ.

This chain uses TRBV30 with TRBJ1-1, with 8 bases matching TRBD1. CDR1 and CDR2 (germline): GTSNPN, SVGIG (reference sequence). This CDR3 region has 13 residues. Unmatched junction bases numbered 5, after V lost 3 bases and J lost 5 bases. The CDR3 DNA reads as TGTGCCTGGAGCCACACAGGGGGAACTGAAGCTTTCTTT. Amino acids: CAWSHTGGTEAFF.

The genes are TRBV4-3 and TRBJ1-2, with D hard to call. There are 13 residues in the CDR3. Trimming left V 4 bases short and J 8 bases short, with 14 bases between. Germline-derived CDR1 and CDR2 are LGHNA and YSLEER. As DNA, the CDR3 is TGCGCCAGCAGCCCCTCGGGCGACGAGGGCTACACCTTC. Amino acid sequence: CASSPSGDEGYTF.

The chain carries TRBV6-6 and TRBJ2-1; 8 positions match TRBD1. The CDR3 totals 12 residues. J lost 10 bases, V lost 6 bases, and 5 bases had no gene match. Germline assignment: CDR1 MNHNY and CDR2 SVGAGI (reference sequence). This CDR3 is CASRPGGREQFF. The CDR3 DNA reads TGTGCCAGCAGGCCAGGGGGCCGGGAGCAGTTCTTC.

J is TRBJ1-1 and V is TRBV6-5; D uncertain. The V gene's germline CDR1 is MNHEY and CDR2 SVGAGI. V was pared by 3 bases and J by 3 bases, with 11 bases between. CDR3 length: 14 amino acids. The DNA for the CDR3 is TGTGCCAGCAGTTATAATCGGGCAGACACTGAAGCTTTCTTT. Translating gives CASSYNRADTEAFF.

The chain recombines TRBV6-1 with TRBJ1-1; the D is unclear. Germline CDR1 MNHNS, CDR2 SASEGT. Between the trimmed V and J ends, which lost 7 bases and 4 bases, there was a span of 10 bases. This CDR3 has 12 residues. This CDR3 is CASTRQITEAFF. CDR3 sequence (DNA): TGTGCCAGCACAAGGCAAATCACTGAAGCTTTCTTT.

V is TRBV7-6 and J is TRBJ1-3; D unresolved. The germline gives CDR1 SGHVS, CDR2 FNYEAQ. The CDR3 is 15 residues long. Trimming stripped 1 base from V and 4 bases from J, with 11 bases between. The CDR3, as DNA: TGTGCCAGCAGCTTAGTTGATGTCGGAGGAAACACCATATATTTT. Amino acid sequence: CASSLVDVGGNTIYF.